This T cell receptor beta chain was recorded in a study of shared clonotypes between healthy human individuals. The assay was immunoSEQ multiplex PCR, and TCRdb's table has in-frame clones only and misses some. This sample yields 660,000 or so clones, of which approximately 96% are seen a single time; less than 0.12% belongs to the top ten. Naive CD8 isolation took CD45RO-negative cells positively selected for CCR7 and excluded terminally differentiated effector memory CD45RA+ cells. Regarding the study as a whole: The study drew on few donors, limiting represented genetic and exposure-history diversity. Unshared clonotypes carried lower generation probabilities than those common to all four donors.

Details on this clone: The antigen remains undetermined.

The CDR3 is 12 amino acids. Germline V gene lookup returns CDR1 SGHNT and CDR2 YYREEE (reference sequence). The V gene lost 2 bases and the J gene lost 10 bases, with 10 bases spanning the gap. The V call is TRBV5-4, the J call TRBJ2-1; D tentatively reads TRBD1 or TRBD2 (5 bases each). The sequence came from a woman aged 25 to 45 in good health. What was sequenced was naive CD8+ T cells sorted from blood. CDR3 protein: CASSLLGDEQFF. Here the CDR3 DNA reads TGTGCCAGCAGCTTACTAGGGGACGAGCAGTTCTTC. Full variable domain (remainder filled in from reference TRBV5-4 and TRBJ2-1): ETGVTQSPTHLIKTRGQQVTLRCSSQSGHNTVSWYQQALGQGPQFIFQYYREEENGRGNFPPRFSGLQFPNYSSELNVNALELDDSALYLCASSLLGDEQFFGPGTRLTVL.